Following are 3 T cell receptor beta chains from one sample sequenced in a study of regulatory T cells in long-lasting Graves disease. TCR beta libraries were built with iRepertoire HTBI primers and Arm-PCR of CDR3 regions. TCRdb itself ran the multiplex PCR reads through MiXCR, one entry per CDR3 protein. The data contain about 460,000 distinct CDR3 sequences, under 25% of them seen just once; the ten biggest clones take up roughly 13%. The time point was: persistent/refractory GD, antithyroid drugs over 5 years with positive TRAb. Scientists built the TCR library using RNA that was extracted from PBMCs. Sequenced material: peripheral blood mononuclear cells (PBMCs), taken when the disease was refractory, from a patient treated with antithyroid drugs. These TCRs come from a female donor with Graves disease.

This rearrangement joins TRBV6-5 to TRBJ1-6; D is ambiguous. V lost 0 bases and J 10 bases, leaving 7 bases between the germline ends. The length of the CDR3 is 13 residues. CDR1 and CDR2 (germline): MNHEY, SVGAGI. The CDR3 DNA follows: TGTGCCAGCAGTTACTCGCCAAGGTCACCCCTCCACTTT. Translating it yields CASSYSPRSPLHF.

The table lists this clonotype with many counts. V is TRBV2 and J is TRBJ1-2; unclear D gene. This CDR3 contains 12 residues. V lost 5 bases, J lost 7 bases, and 11 bases lay in between. CDR1 SNHLY and CDR2 FYNNEI come from the germline V gene. In DNA, the CDR3 is TGTGCCAGCAGTACCGGGTCTTTTGGCTACACCTTC. Amino acid sequence: CASSTGSFGYTF.

There are a few counts of this clonotype. The gene calls are TRBV20-1 and TRBJ1-1; D is ambiguous. Deletions cut 5 bases from V and 7 bases from J, with 17 bases between. Germline CDR1 DFQATT, CDR2 SNEGSKA (reference sequence). CDR3 size: 13 residues. Written as DNA, the CDR3 is TGCAGTGCTCGGATGGAGAATACTGTTGAAGCTTTCTTT. It translates to CSARMENTVEAFF.